This T cell receptor beta chain originates from a study of OX40 agonist ivuxolimab in advanced cancers. Regarding the complete study: Ivuxolimab was a fully human IgG2 agonistic monoclonal antibody targeting the costimulatory receptor OX40 (CD134). Patients were allowed to have had prior anti-PD-1, anti-PD-L1 or anti-CTLA-4 therapy, and around 43% of the dose-escalation patients had been treated with checkpoint inhibitors. Of the approximately 54 dose-escalation patients, hepatocellular carcinoma was present in 19, melanoma in roughly 15, renal cell carcinoma in 9 and head and neck cancer in 9. A male proportion of 82.7% and a mean age of 60 years, ranging from about 20 to 79, were recorded for the dose-escalation cohort. Three dose-escalation patients achieved partial responses, one with hepatocellular carcinoma and two with cutaneous melanoma. The point of sequencing TCRbeta in the periphery was to test whether ivuxolimab changed TCR sequence diversity and drove clonal T-cell expansion. The paper reports the monotherapy dose-escalation portion (N = 52 patients) of the phase I ivuxolimab trial. Intravenous ivuxolimab was administered to patients every 2 weeks at six dose levels: 0.01, 0.1, 0.3, 1.5, 3 and 10 mg/kg.

About this clone itself: Its antigen is not yet known. It has no much larger one-base neighbor in the sample; base qualities were not kept.

CDR1 and CDR2 are read off the germline V gene as SGHNT and YENEEA. Trimming leaves V shorter by 4 bases and J shorter by 1 base, with the junction holding 10 bases beyond the gene matches. Inclusive of the bounding cysteine and phenylalanine, the CDR3 is 17 residues long. This entry keeps only the CDR3 DNA: 51 bases, framed from base 1. Genomic DNA was isolated from the sorted cells so that the TCRbeta CDR3 region could be sequenced. The immunoSEQ Assay was used to sequence the TCRbeta CDR3 regions. TCRdb took over this immuneACCESS table, retaining in-frame rearrangements with V and J assigned. Such tables are incomplete; in checked studies, under half of the missing clones stem from an unresolved V gene, and the remainder is unexplained. In all, the sample holds tens of thousands of clones, and about 88% of those were seen once. The ten largest clones take up about an eighth of the sample. Patients with a history of autoimmune disease or receiving systemic immunosuppression were excluded from the trial. Peripheral blood for TCR sequencing was collected from all dose cohorts at baseline, on cycle 4 day 1, and on cycle 7 day 1. The samples were taken from a phase I, first-in-human, multicenter, open-label dose-escalation trial of ivuxolimab. The trial enrolled adults with locally advanced or metastatic head and neck squamous cell, hepatocellular, melanoma or renal cell carcinoma. Before TCR sequencing, CD4+ and CD8+ T cells were separately sorted from peripheral blood.

Study-wide findings and limitations: At doses of 0.1 to 3.0 mg/kg, clonal expansion of both CD4+ and CD8+ blood T cells was observed from baseline to week 6. On average, CD8+ T cells showed more expanded clones than CD4+ T cells after ivuxolimab. Low levels of normalized T-cell clonal expansion were also shown by some nonresponding patients. Which antigens the clonally expanded peripheral T cells were specific for was not determined. In the 0.1-3.0 mg/kg groups, partial responders had among the lowest normalized peripheral clonal expansion, particularly in CD8+ T cells.

The rearranged segments are TRBV11-3 and TRBJ2-7; 10 middle bases align to TRBD1. The sample consisted of CD4+ or CD8+ T cells sorted from blood, taken in a trial of the OX40 agonist ivuxolimab. The sequence was collected from an adult with an advanced solid tumor such as melanoma, head and neck, liver or kidney cancer. The DNA is TGTGCCAGCAGCTCCACAGCCGGGACAGGGGATTCCTACGAGCAGTACTTC. Its amino acids are CASSSTAGTGDSYEQYF.